This T cell receptor (beta chain) was recovered during a study of a mutant IDH1 vaccine in newly diagnosed glioma (dated by TCRdb to about 2021). Some background on the complete study: Of the approximately 29 treated patients, about 62% were male and around 38% were female, and a mean age of approximately 40 years was recorded. Six visits were used for peripheral blood collection: V03 (baseline), V05, V07, V10, V12 and V13. Before enrollment, patients had received standard therapy of radiotherapy alone, temozolomide alone, or radiochemotherapy with temozolomide; most received the combination. Longitudinal TCRB deep sequencing was performed for about two dozen treated patients wherever samples were available for exploratory analyses.

With respect to this clone: Its cognate antigen has yet to be identified. There are no base qualities to consult, and no much larger clone falls within one base.

The paper's findings and limits, for the study overall: No apparent relationship was observed between pseudoprogression and alterations in the top peripheral T cell clonotypes detected by TCRB sequencing. Vaccine-induced immune responses across multiple MHC alleles were detected in approximately 93% of patients. PBMC samples for TCRB deep sequencing were selected based on availability. According to the authors, sample limitations meant that analyses of patient blood samples could not be reproduced.

V is trimmed back by 5 bases and J by 6 bases, and the junction contains 12 bases that no gene match accounts for. Via the germline V gene (reference sequence), CDR1 is LNHDA and CDR2 SQIVND. The CDR3 goes from the cysteine to the phenylalanine over 15 residues. The entry retains the CDR3 DNA only, 45 bases that are in frame from base 1. The library was obtained by the immunoSEQ multiplex PCR assay. Rearranged TCR beta chain sequences were amplified with the hsTCRB Kit following the manufacturer's protocol. Sequencing of TCRB libraries was carried out on an Illumina MiSeq. The source study handled its data this way. The kit vendor's proprietary platform handled demultiplexing, trimming and gene mapping. This immuneACCESS table, as held by TCRdb, lists in-frame sequences with V and J called but not all clones. Of the missing ones, under half trace to an unresolved V gene in checked studies; the others have no known cause. The V and J calls and clone size come from that table; D and trimming were worked out from the DNA. The table for this sample lists over 45,000 clones; more than 85% of them were counted only once. 2.6% of the sample belongs to the ten largest clones.

The time point label here, explained by the study, means: baseline, week 1 (first vaccination visit). The treatment or condition tag for this specimen amounts to: pre-vaccination baseline after standard-of-care therapy. The donors had newly diagnosed IDH1-mutant astrocytomas of WHO grade 3 or 4 that showed loss of nuclear ATRX. The samples were drawn from NOA16, a multicentre, single-arm, open-label phase I trial in Germany that tested a mutant IDH1 peptide vaccine in humans for the first time. For immunogenicity testing, the blood drawn at visit V03 was used as the baseline sample. Genomic DNA for TCRB sequencing was extracted from EDTA blood using the DNeasy Blood and Tissue Kit.

The sequencing used PBMCs, collected from a glioma patient treated with radiotherapy, temozolomide or both. This receptor chain uses TRBV19 and TRBJ1-1; 7 junctional bases match TRBD1. This clonotype was sampled from a man aged 50 to 60 with glioma. The CDR3 amino acid sequence is: CASSQFDRELPEAFF. The nucleotides read TGTGCCAGTAGTCAGTTCGACAGGGAACTCCCTGAAGCTTTCTTT.